The 22 T cell receptor beta chains below all came from one sample that was sequenced in a study of STAT5B mutations in CD4+ large granular lymphocyte leukemia. Method: immunoSEQ multiplex PCR; TCRdb's copy keeps in-frame clones and lacks some. The repertoire holds 35,000 or so clones, with roughly three quarters as singletons. The sequencing sample was made of CD4+ T cells from blood buffy coats. These receptors were collected from a human donor in good health.

The genes are TRBV7-9 and TRBJ2-7; 8 nucleotides match TRBD1. V was clipped by 4 bases and J by 3 bases; unmatched bases: 5. The germline V gene encodes CDR1 SEHNR and CDR2 FQNEAQ (reference sequence). The CDR3 loop spans 14 amino acids. CDR3 region: CASSSGTGSYEQYF. The DNA for the CDR3 is TGTGCCAGCAGCTCCGGGACAGGAAGCTACGAGCAGTACTTC.

This sequence joins TRBV29-1 and TRBJ2-7, with TRBD1 matching 9 bases. CDR1 and CDR2 from the germline V gene are SQVTM and ANQGSEA. V lost 6 bases to trimming and J lost 0 bases; unmatched junction nucleotides: 6. There are 14 residues in the CDR3. CDR3 region: CSVTGTGSSYEQYF. The CDR3 region has the DNA TGCAGCGTCACAGGGACAGGGTCCTCCTACGAGCAGTACTTC.

This clone was seen a few times. The chain employs TRBV11-2 and TRBJ1-1; no definite D call. Looked up from germline, CDR1 is SGHAT and CDR2 is FQNNGV. V was shortened by 3 bases and J by 1 base, with 3 bases between the two germline ends. The CDR3 consists of 12 residues. CDR3 sequence reads: CASSFGNTEAFF. DNA for the CDR3: TGTGCCAGCAGCTTCGGGAACACTGAAGCTTTCTTT.

This clone was observed a few times. The gene calls are TRBV30 and TRBJ1-6; possible D gene TRBD1, 6 bases. This CDR3 has 13 residues. The V and J ends lost 4 bases and 7 bases respectively, with 11 bases between them. The germline V gene encodes CDR1 GTSNPN and CDR2 SVGIG (reference sequence). The CDR3 region has the DNA TGTGCCTGGAATATACAGGGAAATTCACCCCTCCACTTT. Its protein product is CAWNIQGNSPLHF.

This chain links TRBV7-9 with TRBJ1-1, with unresolved D. In germline, CDR1 is SEHNR, CDR2 FQNEAQ (reference sequence). This CDR3 has 14 residues. V was clipped by 5 bases and J by 0 bases, with 10 bases between them. DNA for the CDR3: TGTGCCAGCAGCGCCGGACGGTTGAACACTGAAGCTTTCTTT. This sequence encodes CASSAGRLNTEAFF.

The rearrangement joins TRBV5-4 to TRBJ1-4; TRBD1 agrees at 7 bases. The CDR3 is 13 residues long. Germline CDR1 SGHNT, CDR2 YYREEE (reference sequence). With 8 bases clipped from V and 4 bases from J, the junction kept 5 bases outside the gene matches. The CDR3 region has the DNA TGTGCCAGTAGCGGGACAGATAATGAAAAACTGTTTTTT. This codes for CASSGTDNEKLFF. The whole variable domain, remainder taken from reference TRBV5-4 and TRBJ1-4, is ETGVTQSPTHLIKTRGQQVTLRCSSQSGHNTVSWYQQALGQGPQFIFQYYREEENGRGNFPPRFSGLQFPNYSSELNVNALELDDSALYLCASSGTDNEKLFFGSGTQLSVL.

The gene calls are TRBV7-2 and TRBJ2-7; 12 bases map to TRBD2. This CDR3 has 14 amino acids. The germline V gene has CDR1 SGHTA and CDR2 FQGNSA. J was trimmed by 2 bases and V by 5 bases; bases with no gene match: 1. CDR3 region: CASSASGGAYEQYF. The CDR3 region has the DNA TGTGCCAGCAGCGCTAGCGGGGGGGCCTACGAGCAGTACTTC.

This chain's CDR3 is CASSYELAAGELFF. The CDR3 bases are TGTGCCAGCAGTTACGAACTAGCAGCCGGGGAGCTGTTTTTT. The chain combines TRBV6-5 with TRBJ2-2; TRBD2 might be the D (6 bases). CDR3 length: 14 amino acids. CDR1 and CDR2 (germline): MNHEY, SVGAGI. With 2 bases removed from V and 6 bases from J, the gap between germline ends came to 10 bases.

V is TRBV7-2 and J is TRBJ2-1, with 8 nucleotides matching TRBD2. Germline assignment: CDR1 SGHTA and CDR2 FQGNSA. The junction had 11 bases not matched to a gene; V was cut back by 1 base and J by 12 bases. The CDR3 is 15 amino acids. The CDR3 coding sequence is TGTGCCAGCAGCTTAGGTACCGGGGGGGCTTTTTGGCAGTTCTTC. This encodes CASSLGTGGAFWQFF.

Here the CDR3 reads CASSKQAADPSYEQYF. As DNA, the CDR3 is TGTGCCAGTAGTAAACAGGCTGCTGACCCCTCCTACGAGCAGTACTTC. This chain links TRBV19 with TRBJ2-7; weak D call: TRBD1 (5 bases). Germline-derived CDR1 and CDR2 are LNHDA and SQIVND (reference sequence). Trimming cost V 4 bases and J 0 bases, with 16 bases left between them. The CDR3 extends over 16 amino acids.

The CDR3 region is CASSPPGGGSYEQYF. The CDR3 DNA sequence: TGTGCCAGCTCACCACCGGGCGGGGGCAGCTACGAGCAGTACTTC. The genes are TRBV18 and TRBJ2-7; weak D call: TRBD2 (7 bases). Per germline, CDR1 KGHSH and CDR2 LQKENI. Trimming cost V 0 bases and J 3 bases, with 12 bases left between them. This CDR3 has 15 amino acids.

To note about this clone: At one boundary the junction diverges from the germline segment, which might be a read error. The CDR3 DNA sequence: TGTGCTAGCAGCTTAGGCCCGGTCCCTGGAAACACCATATATTTT. It specifies CASSLGPVPGNTIYF. V usage is TRBV7-7 and J usage is TRBJ1-3; D ambiguous. The CDR3 runs 15 residues. CDR1 and CDR2 from the germline V gene are SSHAT and FNYEAQ (reference sequence).

The CDR3 region has the DNA TGTGCCAGTAGCACGACCTGGACACCTAGCAATCAGCCCCAGCATTTT. This translates into CASSTTWTPSNQPQHF. The chain uses TRBV19 and TRBJ1-5; tentatively, D is TRBD1 (5 bases). Between the trimmed V and J ends, which lost 6 bases and 0 bases, there was a span of 15 bases. This CDR3 is 16 amino acids long. Germline loops: CDR1 LNHDA, CDR2 SQIVND (reference sequence).

The J gene is TRBJ2-3, the V gene TRBV29-1; 7 nucleotides line up with TRBD1. This CDR3 has 13 amino acids. V dropped 4 bases and J dropped 5; count of bases not matched to a gene: 6. Germline lookup yields CDR1 SQVTM and CDR2 ANQGSEA. CDR3 nucleotide sequence: TGCAGCGTTGGACAGGGAGCCGTAGATACGCAGTATTTT. Amino acids: CSVGQGAVDTQYF.

The chain uses TRBV6-5 and TRBJ1-3; the match to TRBD1 covers 10 bases. Germline CDR1 MNHEY, CDR2 SVGAGI. Trimming removed 4 bases from V and 3 bases from J; junction bases left unmatched: 6. This CDR3 region has 16 residues. The CDR3 DNA is TGTGCCAGCAGTTCCGACAGGGGGCGTATTGGAAACACCATATATTTT. Protein sequence: CASSSDRGRIGNTIYF.

V usage is TRBV5-4 and J usage is TRBJ2-3; a possible D gene is TRBD1 (8 bases). CDR1 is SGHNT, CDR2 YYREEE, per germline (reference sequence). The length of the CDR3 is 13 residues. V shed 5 bases and J shed 13 bases, with 20 bases lying between them. In nucleotides, the CDR3 is TGTGCCAGCAGGCAACAACAGGGGGGGCTAGAGTATTTT. The encoded protein is CASRQQQGGLEYF.

The V and J genes are TRBV7-2 and TRBJ2-1; TRBD1 or TRBD2 may be the D gene (5 bases each). Germline V gene data show CDR1 as SGHTA and CDR2 as FQGNSA. V lost 0 bases and J lost 4, with 13 bases in between. The CDR3 covers 16 residues. The CDR3 here is CASSLAAGGGYNEQFF. The CDR3 DNA follows: TGTGCCAGCAGCTTAGCGGCGGGTGGGGGTTACAATGAGCAGTTCTTC. The whole variable domain, remainder taken from reference TRBV7-2 and TRBJ2-1, is GAGVSQSPSNKVTEKGKDVELRCDPISGHTALYWYRQSLGQGLEFLIYFQGNSAPDKSGLPSDRFSAERTGGSVSTLTIQRTQQEDSAVYLCASSLAAGGGYNEQFFGPGTRLTVL.

The chain employs TRBV4-2 and TRBJ2-1; no clear D gene. Trimming shortened V by 2 bases and J by 8 bases, and 7 bases separated the two germline ends. This CDR3 spans 12 amino acids. CDR1 is LGHNA, CDR2 YNFKEQ, per germline. DNA for the CDR3: TGTGCCAGCAGCCAAACGAGAGATGAGCAGTTCTTC. Amino acids: CASSQTRDEQFF.

The rearrangement links TRBV2 to TRBJ1-5; 10 bases fit TRBD1. CDR3 size: 16 residues. Germline-derived CDR1 and CDR2 are SNHLY and FYNNEI. Germline trimming cut 5 bases from V and 6 bases from J; bases unmatched to any gene: 10. CDR3 DNA: TGTGCCAGCAGTCGACAGGGGGCACATGGTGGTCAGCCCCAGCATTTT. Protein: CASSRQGAHGGQPQHF.

This clone was found a few times. The chain links TRBV7-2 to TRBJ1-1; no reliable D call. V was trimmed by 3 bases and J by 0 bases, leaving 5 bases between them. The germline CDR1 and CDR2 sequences are SGHTA and FQGNSA. This CDR3 is 13 amino acids long. The CDR3 sequence is CASSLLVNTEAFF. CDR3 coding DNA: TGTGCCAGCAGCTTGTTAGTGAACACTGAAGCTTTCTTT.

The chain recombines TRBV7-2 with TRBJ2-5; TRBD1 might be the D (5 bases). Germline V gene data show CDR1 as SGHTA and CDR2 as FQGNSA. Trimming shortened V by 2 bases and J by 3 bases, and 7 bases separated the two germline ends. The CDR3 length is 13 residues. CDR3 DNA sequence: TGTGCCAGCAGCTTAATCAGGGAAGAGACCCAGTACTTC. This translates into CASSLIREETQYF.

The chain uses TRBV7-2 and TRBJ2-7; D is possibly TRBD2 (6 bases). The length of the CDR3 is 17 residues. Germline assignment: CDR1 SGHTA and CDR2 FQGNSA. Trimming took off 0 bases at V and 7 bases at J, with 22 bases between the two ends. CDR3 residues: CASSLARTWDSRNEQYF. The CDR3, as DNA: TGTGCCAGCAGCTTAGCGAGGACCTGGGACTCCAGGAATGAGCAGTACTTC.